This record covers a single T cell receptor (beta chain). The identical CDR3 is also encoded by other nucleotide sequences in the sample. The data belong to a study of blood T cell repertoires in COVID-19. Study-level background: The United States, Italy and Spain provided the acute and convalescent COVID-19 samples.

TCRdb's table, derived via immunoSEQ multiplex PCR, lists solely in-frame clones and lacks some. The table has 150,000 or so clones, roughly 84% seen once; the top ten hold less than 3.5%. Germline CDR1 and CDR2: SGHRS and YFSETQ. Trimming stripped 1 base from V and 0 bases from J, with 7 bases between. The CDR3 covers 15 residues. This chain uses TRBV5-1 with TRBJ2-2, with D possibly being TRBD2 (6 bases). The source material was peripheral blood. The source is a woman in her sixties or seventies with acute or convalescent COVID-19. Here the CDR3 reads CASSLPGANTGELFF. The DNA of the CDR3 is TGCGCCAGCAGCTTGCCGGGGGCGAACACCGGGGAGCTGTTTTTT.